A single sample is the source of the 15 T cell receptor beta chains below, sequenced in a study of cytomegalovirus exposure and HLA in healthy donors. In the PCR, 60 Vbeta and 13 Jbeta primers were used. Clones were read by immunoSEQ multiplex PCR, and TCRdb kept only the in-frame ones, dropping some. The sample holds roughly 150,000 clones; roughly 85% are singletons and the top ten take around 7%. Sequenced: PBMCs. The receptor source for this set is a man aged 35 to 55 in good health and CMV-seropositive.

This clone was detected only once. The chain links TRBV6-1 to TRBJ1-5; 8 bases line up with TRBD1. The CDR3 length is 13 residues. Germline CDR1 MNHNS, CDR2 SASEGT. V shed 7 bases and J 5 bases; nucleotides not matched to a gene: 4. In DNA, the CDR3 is TGTGCCAGCAATTACAGGGGGTATCAGCCCCAGCATTTT. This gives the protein CASNYRGYQPQHF.

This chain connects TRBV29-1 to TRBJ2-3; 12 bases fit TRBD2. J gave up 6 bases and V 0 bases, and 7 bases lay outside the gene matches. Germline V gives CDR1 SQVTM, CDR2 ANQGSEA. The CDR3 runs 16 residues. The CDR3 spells CSVEDSLAGGVDTQYF. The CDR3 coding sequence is TGCAGCGTTGAAGATTCACTAGCGGGAGGTGTCGATACGCAGTATTTT.

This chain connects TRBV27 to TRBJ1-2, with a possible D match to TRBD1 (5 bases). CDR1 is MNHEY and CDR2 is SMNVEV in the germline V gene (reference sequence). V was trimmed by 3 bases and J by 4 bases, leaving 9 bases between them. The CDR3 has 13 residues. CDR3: CASSFGATYGYTF. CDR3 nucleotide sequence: TGTGCCAGCAGTTTTGGGGCGACCTATGGCTACACCTTC.

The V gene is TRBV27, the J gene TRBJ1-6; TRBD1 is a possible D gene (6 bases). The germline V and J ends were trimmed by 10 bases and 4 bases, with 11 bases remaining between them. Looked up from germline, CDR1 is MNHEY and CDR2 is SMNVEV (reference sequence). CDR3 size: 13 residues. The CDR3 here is CATRGGYNSPLHF. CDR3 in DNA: TGTGCCACCAGGGGAGGATATAATTCACCCCTCCACTTT.

The CDR3 sequence: CASGQRGNNEQFF. The CDR3 nucleotides are TGTGCTAGTGGACAGCGGGGGAACAATGAGCAGTTCTTC. The chain uses TRBV12-5 and TRBJ2-1; 8 positions agree with TRBD2. Germline lookup yields CDR1 LGHNT and CDR2 FRNRAP. The length of the CDR3 is 13 residues. V shed 6 bases and J 5 bases; nucleotides not matched to a gene: 3. The full variable domain, its missing parts supplied by reference TRBV12-5 and TRBJ2-1, is DARVTQTPRHKVTEMGQEVTMRCQPILGHNTVFWYRQTMMQGLELLAYFRNRAPLDDSGMPKDRFSAEMPDATLATLKIQPSEPRDSAVYFCASGQRGNNEQFFGPGTRLTVL.

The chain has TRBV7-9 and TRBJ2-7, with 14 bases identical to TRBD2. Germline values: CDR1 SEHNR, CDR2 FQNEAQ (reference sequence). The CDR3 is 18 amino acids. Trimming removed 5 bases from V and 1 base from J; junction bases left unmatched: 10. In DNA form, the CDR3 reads TGTGCCAGCAGCCCACTGACGGGACTAGCGGGAGAATCCTACGAGCAGTACTTC. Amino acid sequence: CASSPLTGLAGESYEQYF.

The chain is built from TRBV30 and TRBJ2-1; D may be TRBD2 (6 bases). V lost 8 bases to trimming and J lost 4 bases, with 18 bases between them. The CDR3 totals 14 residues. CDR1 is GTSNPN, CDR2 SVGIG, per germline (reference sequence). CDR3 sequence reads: CASQLAPIYNEQFF. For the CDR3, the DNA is TGTGCCAGCCAACTAGCCCCTATATACAATGAGCAGTTCTTC.

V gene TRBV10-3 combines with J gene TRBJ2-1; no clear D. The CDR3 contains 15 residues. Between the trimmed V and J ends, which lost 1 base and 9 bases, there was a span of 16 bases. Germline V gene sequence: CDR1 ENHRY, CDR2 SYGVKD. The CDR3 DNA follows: TGTGCCATCAGTGAGTACAGCACCCCTTTAGGTGAGCAGTTCTTC. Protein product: CAISEYSTPLGEQFF.

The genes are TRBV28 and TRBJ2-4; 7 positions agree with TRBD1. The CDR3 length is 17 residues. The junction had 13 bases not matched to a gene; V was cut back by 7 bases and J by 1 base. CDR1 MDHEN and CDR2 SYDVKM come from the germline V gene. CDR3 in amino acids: CASTPKGQTPAKNIQYF. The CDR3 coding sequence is TGTGCCAGCACTCCAAAGGGACAGACTCCTGCCAAAAACATTCAGTACTTC.

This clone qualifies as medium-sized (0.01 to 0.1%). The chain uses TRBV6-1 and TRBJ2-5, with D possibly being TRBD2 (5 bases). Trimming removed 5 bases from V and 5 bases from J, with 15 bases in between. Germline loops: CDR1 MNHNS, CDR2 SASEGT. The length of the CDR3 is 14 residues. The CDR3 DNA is TGTGCCAGCAGTAGAGGGAAGGAAGTCGAGACCCAGTACTTC. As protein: CASSRGKEVETQYF.

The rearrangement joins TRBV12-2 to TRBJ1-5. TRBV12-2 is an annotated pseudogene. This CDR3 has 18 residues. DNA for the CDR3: TGTGCAAGTCGCTTAGCGCCACCGGGCCCGGGGATTACGGGGCCCCAGCATTTT. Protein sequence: CASRLAPPGPGITGPQHF.

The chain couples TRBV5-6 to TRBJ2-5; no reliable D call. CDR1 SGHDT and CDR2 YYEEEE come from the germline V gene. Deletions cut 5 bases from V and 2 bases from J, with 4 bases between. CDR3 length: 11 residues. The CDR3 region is CASSYQETQYF. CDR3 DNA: TGTGCCAGCAGTTATCAAGAGACCCAGTACTTC.

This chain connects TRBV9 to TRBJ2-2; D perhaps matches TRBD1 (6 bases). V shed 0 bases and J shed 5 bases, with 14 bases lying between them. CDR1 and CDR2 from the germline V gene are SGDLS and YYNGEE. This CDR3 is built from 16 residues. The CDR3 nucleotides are TGTGCCAGCAGCGTAGCTCCAACAGGGAGTACCGGGGAGCTGTTTTTT. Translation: CASSVAPTGSTGELFF.

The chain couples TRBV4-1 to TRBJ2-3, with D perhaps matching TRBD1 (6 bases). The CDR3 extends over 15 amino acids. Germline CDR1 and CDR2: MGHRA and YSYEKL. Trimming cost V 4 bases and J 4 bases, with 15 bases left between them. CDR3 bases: TGCGCCAGCAGCCTCCAGGGGCAGAACCCAGATACGCAGTATTTT. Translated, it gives CASSLQGQNPDTQYF.

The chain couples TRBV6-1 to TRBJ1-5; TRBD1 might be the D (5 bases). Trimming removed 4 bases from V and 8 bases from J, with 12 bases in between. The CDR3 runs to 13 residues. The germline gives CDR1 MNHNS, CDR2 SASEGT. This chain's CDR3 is CASSADNFKPQHF. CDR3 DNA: TGTGCCAGCAGTGCGGACAATTTTAAGCCCCAGCATTTT.